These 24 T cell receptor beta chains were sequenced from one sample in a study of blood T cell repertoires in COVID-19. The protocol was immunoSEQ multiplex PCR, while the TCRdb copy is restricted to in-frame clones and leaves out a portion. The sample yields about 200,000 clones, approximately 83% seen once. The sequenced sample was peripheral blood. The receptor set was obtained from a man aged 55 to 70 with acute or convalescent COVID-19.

CDR3 coding DNA: TGTGCCAGCAGCTCCGATAGTTTGGCTGGAAACACCATATATTTT. Its protein is CASSSDSLAGNTIYF. V usage is TRBV14 and J usage is TRBJ1-3; no clear D gene. The V gene lost 5 bases and the J gene lost 2 bases, with 13 bases spanning the gap. Germline lookup yields CDR1 SGHDN and CDR2 FVKESK. The CDR3 consists of 15 residues.

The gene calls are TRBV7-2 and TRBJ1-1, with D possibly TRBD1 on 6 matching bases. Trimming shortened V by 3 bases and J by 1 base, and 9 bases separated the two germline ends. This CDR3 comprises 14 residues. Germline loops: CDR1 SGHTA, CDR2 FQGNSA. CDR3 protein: CASSFRQANTEAFF. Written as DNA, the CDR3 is TGTGCCAGCAGCTTTCGACAGGCGAACACTGAAGCTTTCTTT.

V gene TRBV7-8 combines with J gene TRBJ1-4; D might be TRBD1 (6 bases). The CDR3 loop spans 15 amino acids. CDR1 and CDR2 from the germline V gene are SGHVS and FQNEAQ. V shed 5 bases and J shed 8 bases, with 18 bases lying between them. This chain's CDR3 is CASSPSPRTAEKLFF. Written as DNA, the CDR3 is TGTGCCAGCAGCCCAAGCCCCAGGACAGCGGAAAAACTGTTTTTT.

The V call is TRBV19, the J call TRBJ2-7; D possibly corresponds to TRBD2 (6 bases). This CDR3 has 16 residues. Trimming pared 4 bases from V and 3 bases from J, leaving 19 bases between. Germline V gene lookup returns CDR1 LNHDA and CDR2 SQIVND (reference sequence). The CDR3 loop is CASSNHRGGSNYEQYF. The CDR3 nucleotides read TGTGCCAGTAGTAACCATCGGGGAGGCTCTAACTACGAGCAGTACTTC.

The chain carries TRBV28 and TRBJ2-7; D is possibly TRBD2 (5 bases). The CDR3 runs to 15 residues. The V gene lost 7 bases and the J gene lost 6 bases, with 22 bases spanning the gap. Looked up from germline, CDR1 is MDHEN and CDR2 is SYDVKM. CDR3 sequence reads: CASTGGGSVPLEQYF. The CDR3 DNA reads TGTGCCAGCACCGGAGGCGGGTCGGTCCCTCTCGAGCAGTACTTC.

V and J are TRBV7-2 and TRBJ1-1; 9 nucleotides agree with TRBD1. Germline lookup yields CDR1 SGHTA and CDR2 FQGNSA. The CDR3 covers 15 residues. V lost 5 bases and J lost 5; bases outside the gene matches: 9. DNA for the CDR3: TGTGCCAGCAGCCCCCGACAGGGGGGAAGTACTGAAGCTTTCTTT. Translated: CASSPRQGGSTEAFF.

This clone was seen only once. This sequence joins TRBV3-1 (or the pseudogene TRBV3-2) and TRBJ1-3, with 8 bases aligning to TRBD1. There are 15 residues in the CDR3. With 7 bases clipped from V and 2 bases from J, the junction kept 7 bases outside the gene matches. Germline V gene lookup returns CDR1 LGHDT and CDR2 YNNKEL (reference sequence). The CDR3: CASTDRENAGNTIYF. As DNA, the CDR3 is TGTGCCAGCACGGACAGGGAAAATGCTGGAAACACCATATATTTT.

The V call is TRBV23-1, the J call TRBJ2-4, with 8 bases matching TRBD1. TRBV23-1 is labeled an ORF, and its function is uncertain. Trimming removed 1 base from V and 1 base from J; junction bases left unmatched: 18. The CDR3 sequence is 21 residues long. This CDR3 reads CASSQLGSAGQGITAKNIQYF. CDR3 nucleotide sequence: TGCGCCAGCAGTCAATTAGGATCCGCCGGACAGGGAATAACGGCCAAAAACATTCAGTACTTC.

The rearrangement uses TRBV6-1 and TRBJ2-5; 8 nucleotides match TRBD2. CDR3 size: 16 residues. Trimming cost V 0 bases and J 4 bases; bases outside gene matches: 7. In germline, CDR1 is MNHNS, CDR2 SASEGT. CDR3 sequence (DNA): TGTGCCAGCAGTGAAGCGAAAGGTCTAGCGGGAGAGACCCAGTACTTC. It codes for CASSEAKGLAGETQYF.

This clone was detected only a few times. CDR3 sequence (DNA): TGTGCCAGCACTAATTCGGAAGGTTCCACAACTAGCGGGAGCTCCTACGAGCAGTACTTC. It encodes CASTNSEGSTTSGSSYEQYF. J is TRBJ2-7 and V is TRBV28; 11 positions agree with TRBD2. V shed 7 bases and J 0 bases; nucleotides not matched to a gene: 20. Per the germline V gene, CDR1 is MDHEN and CDR2 is SYDVKM. The CDR3 length is 20 residues.

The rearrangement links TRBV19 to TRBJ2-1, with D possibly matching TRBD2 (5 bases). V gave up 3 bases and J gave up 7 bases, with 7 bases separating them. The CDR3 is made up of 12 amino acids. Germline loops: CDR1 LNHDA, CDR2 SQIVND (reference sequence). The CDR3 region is CASSIIANEQFF. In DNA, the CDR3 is TGTGCCAGTAGTATCATAGCGAATGAGCAGTTCTTC.

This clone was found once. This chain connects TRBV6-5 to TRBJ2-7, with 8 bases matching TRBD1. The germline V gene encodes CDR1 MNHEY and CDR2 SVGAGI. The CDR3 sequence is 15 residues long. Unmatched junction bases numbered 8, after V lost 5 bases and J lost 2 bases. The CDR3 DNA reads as TGTGCCAGCAGTCACCCCCAGGGGGCCCCCTACGAGCAGTACTTC. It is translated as CASSHPQGAPYEQYF.

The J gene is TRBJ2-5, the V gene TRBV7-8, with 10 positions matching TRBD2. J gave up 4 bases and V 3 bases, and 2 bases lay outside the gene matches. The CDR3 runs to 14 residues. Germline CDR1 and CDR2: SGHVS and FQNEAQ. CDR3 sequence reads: CASSFSSGRETQYF. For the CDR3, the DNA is TGTGCCAGCAGCTTTTCTAGCGGGAGAGAGACCCAGTACTTC.

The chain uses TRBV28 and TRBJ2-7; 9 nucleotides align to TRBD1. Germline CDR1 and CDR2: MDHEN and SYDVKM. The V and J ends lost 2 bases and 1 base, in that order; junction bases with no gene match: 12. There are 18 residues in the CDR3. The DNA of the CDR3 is TGTGCCAGCAGTTTAACAGCCGGGACAGGGAGAGAGTCCTACGAGCAGTACTTC. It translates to CASSLTAGTGRESYEQYF.

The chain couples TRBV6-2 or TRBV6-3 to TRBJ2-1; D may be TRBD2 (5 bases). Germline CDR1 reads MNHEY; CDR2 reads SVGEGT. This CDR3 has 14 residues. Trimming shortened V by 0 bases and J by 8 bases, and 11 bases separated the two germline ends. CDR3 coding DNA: TGTGCCAGCAGTTACTCGTCCCGGCGGGATGAGCAGTTCTTC. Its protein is CASSYSSRRDEQFF.

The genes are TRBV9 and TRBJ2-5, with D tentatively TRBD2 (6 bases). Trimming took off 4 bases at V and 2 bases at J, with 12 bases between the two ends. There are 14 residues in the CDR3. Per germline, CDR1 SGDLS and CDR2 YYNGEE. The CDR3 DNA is TGTGCCAGCAGCACATCTCTAGCGCAAGAGACCCAGTACTTC. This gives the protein CASSTSLAQETQYF.

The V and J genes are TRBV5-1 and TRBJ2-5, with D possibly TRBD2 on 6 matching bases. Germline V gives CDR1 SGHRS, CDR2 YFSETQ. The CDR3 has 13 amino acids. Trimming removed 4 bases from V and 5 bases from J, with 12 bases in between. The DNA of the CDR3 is TGCGCCAGCAGCCAGGAGGGCGGGGAGACCCAGTACTTC. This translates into CASSQEGGETQYF.

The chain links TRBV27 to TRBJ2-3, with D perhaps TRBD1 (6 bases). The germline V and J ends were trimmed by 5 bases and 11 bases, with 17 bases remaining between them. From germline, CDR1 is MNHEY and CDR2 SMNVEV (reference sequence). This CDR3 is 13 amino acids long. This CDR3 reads CASSPRQASWQYF. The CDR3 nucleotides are TGTGCCAGCAGTCCCCGACAGGCCTCTTGGCAGTATTTT.

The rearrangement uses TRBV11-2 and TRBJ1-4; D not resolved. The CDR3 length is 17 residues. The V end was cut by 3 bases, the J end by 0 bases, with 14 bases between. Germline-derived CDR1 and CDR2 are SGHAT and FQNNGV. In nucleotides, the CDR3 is TGTGCCAGCAGCTTGGTTTCGGTCTCGACAACTAATGAAAAACTGTTTTTT. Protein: CASSLVSVSTTNEKLFF.

The CDR3 region has the DNA TGTGCCAGCAGCACCGCTACAGGGTTATCGAACACTGAAGCTTTCTTT. The encoded protein is CASSTATGLSNTEAFF. The chain couples TRBV7-9 to TRBJ1-1, with D possibly matching TRBD1 (6 bases). Trimming stripped 5 bases from V and 1 base from J, with 17 bases between. The V gene's germline CDR1 is SEHNR and CDR2 FQNEAQ (reference sequence). This CDR3 is 16 amino acids long.

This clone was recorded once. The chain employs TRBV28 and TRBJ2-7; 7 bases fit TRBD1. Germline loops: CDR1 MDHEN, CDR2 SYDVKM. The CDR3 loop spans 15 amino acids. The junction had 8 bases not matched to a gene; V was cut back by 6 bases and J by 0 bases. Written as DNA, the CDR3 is TGTGCCAGCAGATCGACAGGGCGAAGCTCCTACGAGCAGTACTTC. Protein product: CASRSTGRSSYEQYF.

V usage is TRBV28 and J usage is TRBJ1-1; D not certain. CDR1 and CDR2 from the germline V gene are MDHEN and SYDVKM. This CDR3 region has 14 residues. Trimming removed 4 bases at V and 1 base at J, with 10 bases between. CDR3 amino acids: CASSSLRENTEAFF. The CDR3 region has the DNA TGTGCCAGCAGTTCATTACGGGAGAACACTGAAGCTTTCTTT.

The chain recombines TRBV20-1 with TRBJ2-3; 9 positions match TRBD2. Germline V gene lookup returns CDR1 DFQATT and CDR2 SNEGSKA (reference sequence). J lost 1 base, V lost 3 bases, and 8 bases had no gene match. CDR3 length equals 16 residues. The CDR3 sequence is CSASSLAGLGTDTQYF. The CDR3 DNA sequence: TGCAGTGCTAGTAGTCTAGCGGGGCTTGGCACAGATACGCAGTATTTT.

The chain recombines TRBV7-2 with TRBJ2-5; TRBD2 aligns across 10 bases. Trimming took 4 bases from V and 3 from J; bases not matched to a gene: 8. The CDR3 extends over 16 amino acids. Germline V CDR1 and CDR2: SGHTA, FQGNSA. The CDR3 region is CASSSPDLAGEETQYF. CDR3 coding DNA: TGTGCCAGCAGCTCCCCGGACCTAGCGGGAGAAGAGACCCAGTACTTC. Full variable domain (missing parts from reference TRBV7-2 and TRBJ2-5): GAGVSQSPSNKVTEKGKDVELRCDPISGHTALYWYRQSLGQGLEFLIYFQGNSAPDKSGLPSDRFSAERTGGSVSTLTIQRTQQEDSAVYLCASSSPDLAGEETQYFGPGTRLLVL.